Here is one T cell receptor beta chain with its context. This clonotype occurred many times. Its antigen is still unknown. No per-base quality is available; no much larger clone lies one base away. The entry originates in a study of T-cell reconstitution after alpha-beta-depleted transplantation in children (dated by TCRdb to the mid-2010s). Notes on the research overall: T-cell immune reconstitution after TCRalphabeta/CD19-depleted allogeneic hematopoietic cell transplantation in children was quantitatively tracked in the study by means of TCR repertoire profiling. The paper's findings and limits, for the study overall: About two months after transplant, the apparently early recovery of alphabetaT-cell counts reportedly depended on just several hundred clones that had expanded rapidly and came from non-depleted graft cells. Over the following months the frequencies of hyperexpanded clones went down, and after one year T-cell counts and TCRbeta diversity were mostly credited to newly produced T cells. In some patients, the high TCRbeta diversity seen at day 60 was put down to recipient T cells and intrathymic progenitors that had survived conditioning.

Library preparation was by PCR. Instrument used: Illumina HiSeq 2500. TCR library preparation used molecular barcoding, with unique molecular identifiers applied to normalize quantification of the TCRbeta repertoire. Using fastp at Q25 and MiXCR, TCRdb reprocessed the public reads and kept productive beta chains. Each CDR3 protein gets just one entry, which takes the most common genes and DNA from the rows behind it. The sample yields approximately 70,000 distinct CDR3 sequences; approximately 4.4% were counted once. The ten largest clones capture approximately 17% of the sample. The sample's treatment or condition label, decoded: allogeneic hematopoietic cell transplantation with graft depleted of TCRalphabeta T cells and CD19 B cells. The children who served as transplant recipients had been given grafts of TCRalphabeta/CD19-depleted allogeneic hematopoietic cells. CDR1 and CDR2 are read off the germline V gene as SGDLS and YYNGEE. The junction carries 14 bases between V and J, which are trimmed by 4 bases and 1 base respectively. Including the terminal cysteine and phenylalanine, the CDR3 comprises 15 residues. The sequence is cut down to CDR3 DNA, 45 bases in frame from base 1.

The sample here was PBMCs, mostly from graft donor cells, taken 180 days after TCRalphabeta/CD19-depleted stem cell transplant. The chain is encoded by TRBV9 joined to TRBJ2-5; TRBD2 might be the D gene, on 6 matching bases. The clonotype comes from a boy younger than two who had a stem cell transplant for acute myeloid leukemia, so the T cells may come from the graft donor. The CDR3: CASSPNPGSQETQYF. The nucleotides read TGTGCCAGCAGCCCCAATCCCGGGAGCCAAGAGACCCAGTACTTC.